One and the same sample provided the 30 T cell receptor beta chains below, sequenced in a study of early T cells in non-severe SARS-CoV-2 infection. TCRdb itself ran the 5' RACE reads through MiXCR, one entry per CDR3 protein. This sample carries about 81,000 distinct CDR3 sequences, 5% to 7% of them seen once, and the ten largest clones take 7.8%. Material for sequencing was whole blood. All receptors come from an adult who was a healthcare worker with PCR-confirmed SARS-CoV-2 infection or an uninfected control (not recorded which).

The rearrangement links TRBV3-1 to TRBJ1-1, with D maybe TRBD1 (6 bases). CDR1 LGHDT and CDR2 YNNKEL come from the germline V gene (reference sequence). The CDR3 has 13 residues. Trimming pared 1 base from V and 5 bases from J, leaving 8 bases between. The CDR3 sequence is CASSQVGGTEAFF. The CDR3, as DNA: TGTGCCAGCAGCCAAGTAGGGGGGACTGAAGCTTTCTTT.

The genes are TRBV28 and TRBJ1-4, with D possibly being TRBD1 (6 bases). V lost 5 bases and J lost 4, with 14 bases in between. The CDR3 has 15 residues. Germline-derived CDR1 and CDR2 are MDHEN and SYDVKM. CDR3: CASSRPRGDNEKLFF. Here the CDR3 DNA reads TGTGCCAGCAGTCGGCCCAGGGGAGATAATGAAAAACTGTTTTTT.

In this sample, this clonotype turned up a few times. The chain carries TRBV12-3 or TRBV12-4 and TRBJ1-2; D may be TRBD1 (5 bases). Trimming removed 4 bases at V and 2 bases at J, with 11 bases between. This CDR3 is built from 14 residues. CDR3 DNA sequence: TGTGCCAGCAGTTCGGACACCGACAACTATGGCTACACCTTC. This translates into CASSSDTDNYGYTF.

A few counts support this clonotype. The rearrangement joins TRBV6-6 to TRBJ1-1; 9 bases match TRBD1. Trimming at V came to 7 bases and at J to 1 base, leaving 4 bases not matched to a gene. CDR3 size: 14 residues. Germline V gene lookup returns CDR1 MNHNY and CDR2 SVGAGI (reference sequence). The CDR3 bases are TGTGCCAGCAAACGACAGGGGGAGAACACTGAAGCTTTCTTT. Its protein product is CASKRQGENTEAFF.

This clonotype has more than one count but fewer than ten. CDR3 residues: CASSLGLGEKLFF. Here the CDR3 DNA reads TGCGCCAGCAGTTTGGGGTTGGGAGAAAAACTGTTTTTT. The chain combines TRBV10-2 with TRBJ1-4; D remains unclear. The CDR3 length is 13 residues. Trimming left V 5 bases short and J 8 bases short, with 12 bases between. Germline V lookup: CDR1 WSHSY, CDR2 SAAADI.

This clonotype was found many times. The V and J genes are TRBV5-6 and TRBJ1-4; D not resolved. This CDR3 is 15 amino acids long. The V and J ends lost 2 bases and 8 bases respectively, with 16 bases between them. Germline V gives CDR1 SGHDT, CDR2 YYEEEE. The CDR3 bases are TGTGCCAGCAGCTTATTGGCGTCGGCGGGGGAAAAACTGTTTTTT. It encodes CASSLLASAGEKLFF.

The chain recombines TRBV11-3 with TRBJ2-5; TRBD1 aligns across 7 bases. J lost 3 bases, V lost 5 bases, and 3 bases had no gene match. Germline CDR1 and CDR2: SGHNT and YENEEA. CDR3 length: 13 amino acids. For the CDR3, the DNA is TGTGCCAGCAGCCTTGGACAGGAAGAGACCCAGTACTTC. It is translated as CASSLGQEETQYF.

V and J are TRBV3-1 and TRBJ2-2; D perhaps matches TRBD1 (6 bases). V dropped 7 bases and J dropped 1 base, with 13 bases sitting between them. Germline lookup yields CDR1 LGHDT and CDR2 YNNKEL (reference sequence). The CDR3 sequence is 15 residues long. Here the CDR3 DNA reads TGTGCCAGCAAGGTTACGACAGGGAACACCGGGGAGCTGTTTTTT. Amino acids: CASKVTTGNTGELFF.

Note on this clonotype: A much bigger clone sits one base away, suggesting this may be a read error. The chain joins TRBV12-3 or TRBV12-4 to TRBJ2-5; D gene ambiguous. The length of the CDR3 is 11 residues. This CDR3 is CACSLGSAQYF. Here the CDR3 DNA reads TGTGCCTGCAGTTTAGGTTCGGCCCAGTACTTC.

The CDR3 DNA reads as TGTGCCAGCAGTGGAGTGAGACAAACTAGCGGGAGTGCCGGGGAGCTGTTTTTT. Its protein is CASSGVRQTSGSAGELFF. The V and J genes are TRBV6-2 or TRBV6-3 and TRBJ2-2, with 11 nucleotides matching TRBD2. Germline CDR1 MNHEY, CDR2 SVGEGT. The CDR3 sequence is 18 residues long. The junction had 14 bases not matched to a gene; V was cut back by 5 bases and J by 6 bases.

This clonotype has only a few counts. The chain has TRBV10-3 and TRBJ1-2; tentatively, D is TRBD1 (5 bases). This CDR3 spans 13 amino acids. Germline lookup yields CDR1 ENHRY and CDR2 SYGVKD. The germline V and J ends were trimmed by 3 bases and 5 bases, with 10 bases remaining between them. DNA of the CDR3: TGTGCCATCAGTGAAGGGGCCGGATATGGCTACACCTTC. It codes for CAISEGAGYGYTF.

This clonotype was detected ten times or more. The chain links TRBV25-1 to TRBJ1-6, with D perhaps TRBD1 (5 bases). The length of the CDR3 is 15 residues. CDR1 is MGHDK and CDR2 is SYGVNS in the germline V gene. Trimming shortened V by 2 bases and J by 4 bases, and 9 bases separated the two germline ends. CDR3 in amino acids: CASSEGWTYNSPLHF. CDR3 coding DNA: TGTGCCAGCAGTGAAGGTTGGACATATAATTCACCCCTCCACTTT.

The V and J genes are TRBV2 and TRBJ1-2; D uncertain. The CDR3 runs 13 residues. Trimming cost V 3 bases and J 2 bases, with 7 bases left between them. Germline assignment: CDR1 SNHLY and CDR2 FYNNEI. CDR3 bases: TGTGCCAGCAGTGAGGAAAGAAACTATGGCTACACCTTC. Translation: CASSEERNYGYTF.

The J gene is TRBJ2-6, the V gene TRBV2; D might be TRBD1 or TRBD2, each matching 5 bases. V gave up 6 bases and J gave up 0 bases, with 15 bases separating them. CDR3 length: 17 residues. From germline, CDR1 is SNHLY and CDR2 FYNNEI. The CDR3 nucleotides read TGTGCCAGCAGGGACCGGGACCCAAGCTCTGGGGCCAACGTCCTGACTTTC. Translation: CASRDRDPSSGANVLTF.

This chain uses TRBV27 with TRBJ1-3; 7 bases are a match to TRBD1. Trimming at V came to 6 bases and at J to 2 bases, leaving 7 bases not matched to a gene. This CDR3 region has 15 residues. From germline, CDR1 is MNHEY and CDR2 SMNVEV (reference sequence). The CDR3 is CASRPTGTAGNTIYF. CDR3 coding DNA: TGTGCCAGCAGGCCCACAGGGACAGCTGGAAACACCATATATTTT.

This clonotype was detected many times. V is TRBV11-2 and J is TRBJ1-1, with 8 bases matching TRBD1. The CDR3 extends over 14 amino acids. The J segment lost 8 bases and the V segment lost 0 bases, leaving 5 bases of the junction unmatched. The germline gives CDR1 SGHAT, CDR2 FQNNGV. CDR3 bases: TGTGCCAGCAGCTTAGAATTCTGGGACAGGGAAGCTTTCTTT. It codes for CASSLEFWDREAFF.

There are many counts of this clonotype. The chain combines TRBV6-2 or TRBV6-3 with TRBJ2-7, with D possibly TRBD2 on 6 matching bases. Trimming removed 2 bases from V and 1 base from J, with 9 bases in between. Per the germline V gene, CDR1 is MNHEY and CDR2 is SVGEGT. CDR3 length: 14 amino acids. CDR3 DNA: TGTGCCAGCAGTTACGGGACTGATTCCTACGAGCAGTACTTC. Its translation: CASSYGTDSYEQYF.

In this sample, this clonotype turned up many times. This chain connects TRBV7-9 to TRBJ2-1; D not certain. The germline V gene has CDR1 SEHNR and CDR2 FQNEAQ (reference sequence). V lost 4 bases and J lost 9, with 19 bases in between. CDR3 length equals 15 residues. The chain's CDR3 is CASSSSWRSGIEQFF. The DNA of the CDR3 is TGTGCCAGCAGCTCCTCCTGGCGATCGGGTATTGAGCAGTTCTTC.

The sample holds a few counts of this clonotype. The chain has TRBV29-1 and TRBJ2-2; D may be TRBD1 (6 bases). The CDR3 length is 15 residues. Germline CDR1 and CDR2: SQVTM and ANQGSEA. V was cut by 7 bases and J by 1 base, with 16 bases left in between. CDR3 nucleotide sequence: TGCAGCGCTAAGAAGACAGGACAGAACACCGGGGAGCTGTTTTTT. Translation: CSAKKTGQNTGELFF.

This clonotype was counted between two and nine times. This chain connects TRBV4-2 to TRBJ1-4; D is perhaps TRBD1 (5 bases). The V and J ends lost 0 bases and 13 bases respectively, with 12 bases between them. The germline V gene encodes CDR1 LGHNA and CDR2 YNFKEQ. The CDR3 contains 13 residues. The CDR3 DNA is TGTGCCAGCAGCCAAGAACGATACGGGGCACTGTTTTTT. It translates to CASSQERYGALFF.

This chain uses TRBV10-3 with TRBJ2-7, with D perhaps matching TRBD2 (5 bases). The V end was cut by 10 bases, the J end by 2 bases, with 15 bases between. CDR1 and CDR2 (germline): ENHRY, SYGVKD. CDR3 length: 13 amino acids. The CDR3 DNA reads as TGTGCCACCGAGGGCGCAGAGGCCTACGAGCAGTACTTC. Translating it yields CATEGAEAYEQYF.

Comment on this clonotype: A read error may be the cause here, since a much bigger clone is one base away. The J gene is TRBJ1-4, the V gene TRBV6-5; no clear D. Germline values: CDR1 MNHEY, CDR2 SVGAGI. The CDR3 covers 14 residues. CDR3 coding DNA: TGTGACAGCAGTTTTGGCAGCTTGCGGGAAAAACTGTTTTTT. This codes for CDSSFGSLREKLFF.

A few counts support this clonotype. The chain couples TRBV12-3 or TRBV12-4 to TRBJ1-6, with D unclear. The CDR3 spans 14 residues. The V end lost 7 bases, the J end lost 0 bases, and 7 bases lay between the germline ends. The CDR3 region is CASTLISYNSPLHF. Here the CDR3 DNA reads TGTGCCAGCACCCTAATCTCCTATAATTCACCCCTCCACTTT.

This clonotype turned up a few times. J is TRBJ2-5 and V is TRBV5-1, with a weak D call TRBD1 (5 bases). CDR3 length: 15 residues. Germline loops: CDR1 SGHRS, CDR2 YFSETQ. V lost 5 bases and J lost 1, with 15 bases in between. The DNA of the CDR3 is TGCGCCAGCAGGAATTTCTTTGGGGCCCAAGAGACCCAGTACTTC. Protein: CASRNFFGAQETQYF.

This clonotype has at least ten counts. The V call is TRBV4-3, the J call TRBJ2-1; D ambiguous. V was pared by 0 bases and J by 4 bases, with 13 bases between. The CDR3 spans 16 residues. The germline gives CDR1 LGHNA, CDR2 YSLEER. CDR3 nucleotides: TGCGCCAGCAGCCAAGATTTTCCGATGGGGTACAATGAGCAGTTCTTC. As protein: CASSQDFPMGYNEQFF.

Notes on this clonotype: Given a much more abundant clone one base away, this may be a read error. The chain links TRBV30 to TRBJ1-3; a weak D match, TRBD1 (5 bases). CDR1 and CDR2 (germline): GTSNPN, SVGIG (reference sequence). The CDR3 extends over 13 amino acids. This chain's CDR3 is CASSTQGGNTIYF. The CDR3 nucleotides read TGTGCCTCGAGTACTCAGGGAGGAAACACCATATATTTT.

This clonotype was detected many times. V is TRBV11-2 and J is TRBJ2-2; no clear D. The CDR3 has 16 amino acids. Germline CDR1 reads SGHAT; CDR2 reads FQNNGV. V lost 0 bases and J 4 bases, leaving 12 bases between the germline ends. This chain's CDR3 is CASSLDRIDPTGELFF. The CDR3 DNA reads TGTGCCAGCAGCTTAGATCGGATAGATCCCACCGGGGAGCTGTTTTTT.

This clonotype was detected ten times or more. The rearrangement uses TRBV5-5 and TRBJ1-6; D ambiguous. Trimming pared 0 bases from V and 13 bases from J, leaving 11 bases between. In germline, CDR1 is SGHKS, CDR2 YYEKEE (reference sequence). The CDR3 is 13 amino acids. CDR3 residues: CASSLGAARPLHF. The CDR3 region has the DNA TGTGCCAGCAGCTTGGGGGCAGCTCGTCCCCTCCACTTT.

In this sample, this clonotype turned up many times. The chain employs TRBV27 and TRBJ1-6, with D perhaps matching TRBD1 (6 bases). CDR1 is MNHEY, CDR2 SMNVEV, per germline (reference sequence). V was shortened by 2 bases and J by 10 bases, with 9 bases between the two germline ends. This CDR3 has 13 amino acids. CDR3 in DNA: TGTGCCAGCAGTTTACTCAGGGGCTCACCCCTCCACTTT. Translating gives CASSLLRGSPLHF.

The chain uses TRBV5-4 and TRBJ2-5; a weak D match, TRBD1 (6 bases). CDR1 and CDR2 (germline): SGHNT, YYREEE (reference sequence). V gave up 4 bases and J gave up 0 bases, with 13 bases separating them. The CDR3 sequence is 15 residues long. This CDR3 reads CASSLFDRNQETQYF. CDR3 bases: TGTGCCAGCAGCCTCTTCGACAGGAACCAAGAGACCCAGTACTTC.